The present entry profiles one TCR beta chain with its context. Its binding antigen is unknown. Base qualities are not at hand, and no much larger clone is one base apart. Ophthalmopathy patients had moderately to severely active disease, with a Clinical Activity Score of 3 or more, a NOSPECS grade of 4 or more, and a disease duration of less than 3 months. Patients with uncontrolled infections, other autoimmune diseases, pregnancy or lactation were excluded. Diagnoses were established on the basis of clinical symptoms, serum thyroxine and TRAb, thyroid ultrasound, and orbital computed tomography. PBMCs were isolated from about 9.2 ml of fresh peripheral blood by Ficoll-Paque density gradient centrifugation. Total RNA was extracted using Trizol reagent, and RNA quality was assessed on an Agilent 2100 Bioanalyzer. These data come from a study of T cells in Graves' hyperthyroidism and ophthalmopathy (dated by TCRdb to the late 2010s). Regarding the research as a whole: Peripheral blood was collected at initial diagnosis, before any treatment. To identify distinguishing TCR V-J signatures, a discovery cohort of about 100 patients was used, comprising fewer than 45 with Graves' ophthalmopathy and under 60 with stable Graves' hyperthyroidism. Whether ophthalmopathy could be predicted prospectively was tested in an independent validation cohort made up of 18 to 20 hyperthyroidism patients plus 17 patients who later progressed to ophthalmopathy. For training and testing, the roughly 100 patients in the discovery cohort were randomly divided in a 7:3 ratio. In addition, the study compared T-cell repertoires in thyroid tissue and in blood from roughly six Graves' hyperthyroidism patients. After blood sampling, hyperthyroidism patients were treated with methimazole at a starting dose of 30 mg daily, and ophthalmopathy patients were treated with high-dose intravenous methylprednisolone. The paper reports TCR Vbeta CDR3 sequencing of 130 to 150 peripheral blood samples: fewer than 50 ophthalmopathy, under 85 hyperthyroidism and roughly 17 progressor patients.

The TCR beta CDR3 regions were amplified from the RNA transcripts. The first round of RT-PCR for the TCR CDR3 was performed with the HTBI primer set and the Qiagen OneStep RT-PCR kit. Libraries were constructed in a second round of multiplex PCR, after which size selection and purification were performed. Sequencing of the libraries was done on an Illumina HiSeq2000 using paired-end 100 bp reads. From the authors' description of their analysis: SOAPnuke was used to process the raw data, removing reads that contained adapters or uncalled bases, had a mean Phred below 15, or lacked an exact match to the constant primer or identifier. COPE v1.2.5 was used to merge high-quality paired reads, and clonotypes were defined as unique nucleotide sequences. MiTCR v1.1 was used to align the clonotypes against IMGT TRBV, TRBD and TRBJ reference segments. Only V-J combinations with frequency above 0.0001, covering approximately 99% of repertoires, were analysed. The TCS score was defined as F50 (clonal expansion) divided by E x V (chaos), with BLOSUM62-based TCRdist calculated between CDR3 peptides within each V-J. Welch's t-statistics and random forest reduced fewer than 550 V-J features to roughly 13, which were used in a naive Bayes classifier (R e1071). The public reads were reprocessed in TCRdb via fastp at Q25 and MiXCR, keeping in-frame beta chains. All rows with the same CDR3 protein become a single entry with the most common DNA and genes. The V and J calls, along with clone size, are taken from TCRdb and not from the paper's own processing. The sample contains approximately 490,000 distinct CDR3 sequences, less than 25% of them found a single time. The leading ten clones occupy less than 65% of the sample.

CDR1 and CDR2, per the germline V gene (reference sequence), are LNHDA and SQIVND. Here V drops 3 bases and J drops 3 bases, and the junction holds 6 bases not matched to any gene. The CDR3 has 16 amino acids, counting the end cysteine and phenylalanine. The retained sequence is limited to the CDR3, 48 bases, with the frame set at the first base. Paper-wide results and their limitations: No statistical method was used to fix the sample size in advance, and group allocation was not hidden from the investigators. Most expanded thyroid clonotypes (frequency above 0.001) were also detected in blood, a finding suggesting that blood repertoires may reflect thyroid immune responses. In validation, the model predicted progression to ophthalmopathy with roughly 66% sensitivity and approximately 72% specificity, a median of 6.5 months before onset. Ophthalmopathy was separated from stable hyperthyroidism by a 13 V-J signature model, with 87.88% sensitivity and about 84% specificity obtained in cross-validation and 80%/75% obtained in testing.

Sequenced: blood. The chain is assembled from TRBV19 and TRBJ1-5, and 9 junctional nucleotides match TRBD1. This TCR came from a woman in her seventies with Graves' ophthalmopathy. The CDR3: CASSIRQGVYNQPQHF. The nucleotide sequence reads TGTGCCAGTAGTATCCGACAGGGGGTTTACAATCAGCCCCAGCATTTT.